This T cell receptor (beta chain) was documented in a study of identical twins. From germline, CDR1 is MDHEN and CDR2 SYDVKM. This CDR3 comprises 15 residues. After removal of 2 bases from V and 2 bases from J, the junction contained 4 bases not matched to a gene. A universal primer site was incorporated via template switching, and the cDNA contained unique molecular identifiers. Using its own MiXCR run on the 5' RACE reads, TCRdb lists one record per CDR3 protein. The data show some 560,000 distinct CDR3 sequences, 9.6% seen once. This clonotype was recorded at least ten times. The antigen remains unidentified. The study's findings and limits: Potential partial confounding of zero-insertion analyses by invariant MAIT and iNKT cells was noted. Among beta out-of-frame sequences, excess sharing between twins appeared weaker.

A further study also used this sample, focusing on yellow fever vaccine responses in identical twins.

The rearrangement links TRBV28 to TRBJ1-2, with 8 bases matching TRBD1. This receptor was taken from a woman under 30 in good health. The sample taken for sequencing was PBMCs. Here the CDR3 DNA reads TGTGCCAGCAGTTTACGGCCAGGGGGCAACTATGGCTACACCTTC. Its protein is CASSLRPGGNYGYTF.